A single sample gave rise to the 29 T cell receptor beta chains below, sequenced in a study of cytomegalovirus exposure and HLA in healthy donors. Primers: 60 Vbeta forward and 13 Jbeta reverse. TCRdb's copy holds only in-frame clones and misses some; the assay was immunoSEQ multiplex PCR. This table has fewer than 150,000 clones, about 75% appearing once. The sequenced sample was PBMCs. These receptors were taken from a woman aged 30 to 39 in good health and CMV-seronegative.

The sample holds a few counts of this clone. This sequence joins TRBV28 and TRBJ2-4; 7 bases are a match to TRBD1. The CDR3 extends over 14 amino acids. Trimming cost V 5 bases and J 6 bases; bases outside gene matches: 7. The V gene's germline CDR1 is MDHEN and CDR2 SYDVKM. The CDR3 nucleotides are TGTGCCAGCAGTACAACCCGACAGGGAAACATTCAGTACTTC. Its protein product is CASSTTRQGNIQYF.

This clone has a single count. The chain carries TRBV27 and TRBJ1-4, with 7 bases matching TRBD1. Trimming cost V 4 bases and J 8 bases; bases outside gene matches: 22. Germline CDR1 is MNHEY and CDR2 is SMNVEV (reference sequence). This CDR3 contains 19 residues. This CDR3 is CASSSPGNRGSPIGEKLFF. In DNA, the CDR3 is TGTGCCAGCAGTTCGCCCGGGAACAGGGGAAGTCCGATAGGCGAAAAACTGTTTTTT.

V gene TRBV19 combines with J gene TRBJ2-1; D is undetermined. Trimming removed 5 bases from V and 0 bases from J, with 11 bases in between. CDR3 length equals 15 residues. CDR1 is LNHDA and CDR2 is SQIVND in the germline V gene (reference sequence). CDR3 loop: CASSLTWSSYNEQFF. The CDR3 region has the DNA TGTGCCAGTAGTTTGACCTGGAGCTCCTACAATGAGCAGTTCTTC.

The CDR3 coding sequence is TGTGCCAGCAGCCAAGATTTCTCAGGGGGTGCCTACAATGAGCAGTTCTTC. As protein: CASSQDFSGGAYNEQFF. The genes are TRBV4-2 and TRBJ2-1; 7 nucleotides match TRBD1. Trimming removed 0 bases from V and 2 bases from J; junction bases left unmatched: 7. This CDR3 comprises 17 residues. The V gene's germline CDR1 is LGHNA and CDR2 YNFKEQ.

This clone was detected only once. V and J are TRBV30 and TRBJ1-1, with TRBD1 identical over 7 bases. Germline loops: CDR1 GTSNPN, CDR2 SVGIG (reference sequence). The V gene end was trimmed by 5 bases and the J gene end by 1 base; junction bases not matched to a gene: 4. This CDR3 has 13 residues. The chain's CDR3 is CAWVTGWNTEAFF. The CDR3 region has the DNA TGTGCCTGGGTGACAGGGTGGAACACTGAAGCTTTCTTT.

The J gene is TRBJ2-7, the V gene TRBV9; D might be TRBD2 (5 bases). Germline V gene data show CDR1 as SGDLS and CDR2 as YYNGEE. This CDR3 is 14 amino acids long. Trimming stripped 0 bases from V and 2 bases from J, with 9 bases between. The CDR3 DNA reads TGTGCCAGCAGCGTAGGTAGCGAGACCTACGAGCAGTACTTC. Amino acids: CASSVGSETYEQYF.

The chain has TRBV18 and TRBJ2-7, with TRBD1 matching over 10 bases. Germline V CDR1 and CDR2: KGHSH, LQKENI. The CDR3 is made up of 14 amino acids. V lost 6 bases and J lost 4; bases outside the gene matches: 6. CDR3 DNA: TGTGCCAGCTCTTCCGGGACAGGGGATTACGAGCAGTACGTC. Its translation: CASSSGTGDYEQYV.

This clone was seen more than once but under ten times. V usage is TRBV6-6 and J usage is TRBJ2-1; D is perhaps TRBD2 (6 bases). Trimming cost V 5 bases and J 10 bases, with 15 bases left between them. The CDR3 spans 13 residues. Germline lookup yields CDR1 MNHNY and CDR2 SVGAGI (reference sequence). CDR3 protein: CASSPLRDGEQFF. In nucleotides, the CDR3 is TGTGCCAGCAGTCCTTTGCGGGACGGAGAGCAGTTCTTC.

The rearrangement joins TRBV2 to TRBJ2-7, with 7 bases matching TRBD1. Germline V lookup: CDR1 SNHLY, CDR2 FYNNEI. The CDR3 covers 14 residues. J lost 0 bases, V lost 4 bases, and 3 bases had no gene match. CDR3 DNA sequence: TGTGCCAGCAGTGTGGACAGGAGCTCCTACGAGCAGTACTTC. As protein: CASSVDRSSYEQYF.

This chain joins TRBV2 and TRBJ2-5; 9 bases map to TRBD2. CDR3 length: 14 residues. Germline V gene sequence: CDR1 SNHLY, CDR2 FYNNEI. The junction had 4 bases not matched to a gene; V was cut back by 4 bases and J by 4 bases. The CDR3 loop reads CASSAGGRAETQYF. The CDR3, as DNA: TGTGCCAGCAGTGCCGGCGGGAGGGCAGAGACCCAGTACTTC.

The rearrangement links TRBV5-3 to TRBJ2-5, with TRBD1 matching 11 bases. TRBV5-3 is treated as an ORF (open reading frame) with a function not yet certain. The CDR3 is 15 amino acids. V lost 4 bases to trimming and J lost 5 bases; unmatched junction nucleotides: 7. The CDR3 protein is CARSHGQGAWETQYF. Written as DNA, the CDR3 is TGTGCCAGAAGCCACGGACAGGGGGCTTGGGAGACCCAGTACTTC.

This sequence joins TRBV7-8 and TRBJ2-3; 15 nucleotides align to TRBD2. The length of the CDR3 is 19 residues. Germline-derived CDR1 and CDR2 are SGHVS and FQNEAQ. V lost 5 bases to trimming and J lost 0 bases; unmatched junction nucleotides: 9. Here the CDR3 DNA reads TGTGCCAGCAGCCGCAGGACTAGCGGGGGGGTTACTAGCACAGATACGCAGTATTTT. Its translation is CASSRRTSGGVTSTDTQYF.

The CDR3: CASSYKVRGATDTQYF. The CDR3 nucleotides read TGTGCCAGCAGTTATAAGGTTCGGGGAGCCACAGATACGCAGTATTTT. This chain connects TRBV27 to TRBJ2-3, with D tentatively TRBD2 (5 bases). V was trimmed by 4 bases and J by 2 bases, leaving 16 bases between them. The CDR3 covers 16 residues. CDR1 is MNHEY and CDR2 is SMNVEV in the germline V gene (reference sequence).

This clone has only a few counts. The V gene is TRBV29-1, the J gene TRBJ2-3, with TRBD1 as a possible D gene (7 bases). This CDR3 region has 16 residues. Germline loops: CDR1 SQVTM, CDR2 ANQGSEA. V lost 6 bases and J lost 6, with 25 bases in between. CDR3 protein: CSVGTAQGLRRDTQYF. DNA of the CDR3: TGCAGCGTCGGGACAGCTCAGGGACTCCGACGTGATACGCAGTATTTT.

J is TRBJ1-1 and V is TRBV30, with D maybe TRBD1 (6 bases). Deletions cut 4 bases from V and 1 base from J, with 16 bases between. Germline CDR1 GTSNPN, CDR2 SVGIG (reference sequence). The CDR3 runs to 15 residues. CDR3 loop: CAWTRVLGANTEAFF. CDR3 DNA: TGTGCCTGGACGAGGGTATTGGGGGCGAACACTGAAGCTTTCTTT. Full variable domain (remainder filled in from reference TRBV30 and TRBJ1-1): SQTIHQWPATLVQPVGSPLSLECTVEGTSNPNLYWYRQAAGRGLQLLFYSVGIGQISSEVPQNLSASRPQDRQFILSSKKLLLSDSGFYLCAWTRVLGANTEAFFGQGTRLTVV.

The chain links TRBV6-1 to TRBJ2-3, with D possibly being TRBD2 (6 bases). The V gene's germline CDR1 is MNHNS and CDR2 SASEGT. This CDR3 spans 15 amino acids. The V gene lost 4 bases and the J gene lost 0 bases, with 11 bases spanning the gap. The CDR3 here is CASSVERVSTDTQYF. CDR3 in DNA: TGTGCCAGCAGTGTCGAGCGGGTGAGCACAGATACGCAGTATTTT.

V gene TRBV5-6 combines with J gene TRBJ2-7; D is unresolved. Deletions cut 2 bases from V and 7 bases from J, with 13 bases between. CDR3 size: 13 residues. From germline, CDR1 is SGHDT and CDR2 YYEEEE. CDR3 nucleotide sequence: TGTGCCAGCAGCTTCGGGTCCCCAGTAGAGCAGTACGTC. Protein sequence: CASSFGSPVEQYV.

The rearrangement links TRBV11-2 to TRBJ2-2; 10 nucleotides align to TRBD2. Trimming took 2 bases from V and 5 from J; bases not matched to a gene: 5. Germline-derived CDR1 and CDR2 are SGHAT and FQNNGV. This CDR3 region has 16 residues. CDR3 sequence: CASSLFLAGDTGELFF. The CDR3 bases are TGTGCCAGCAGCTTATTTCTAGCGGGGGATACCGGGGAGCTGTTTTTT.

J is TRBJ2-3 and V is TRBV9, with a tentative D call TRBD2 (5 bases). CDR1 is SGDLS, CDR2 YYNGEE, per germline. V was clipped by 3 bases and J by 0 bases, with 8 bases between them. The CDR3 totals 14 residues. The CDR3 sequence is CASSGGSSTDTQYF. Written as DNA, the CDR3 is TGTGCCAGCAGCGGAGGGAGCAGCACAGATACGCAGTATTTT.

This clone was seen a few times. CDR3 in DNA: TGTGCCAGCTCTTCGGGGGATGGGGGAGTTACGCAGTATTTT. Its protein is CASSSGDGGVTQYF. The chain is built from TRBV11-2 and TRBJ2-3, with a tentative D call TRBD2 (6 bases). Germline V gives CDR1 SGHAT, CDR2 FQNNGV. The CDR3 is made up of 14 amino acids. Between the trimmed V and J ends, which lost 8 bases and 8 bases, there was a span of 20 bases. The variable domain in full, completed from reference TRBV11-2 and TRBJ2-3, reads EAGVAQSPRYKIIEKRQSVAFWCNPISGHATLYWYQQILGQGPKLLIQFQNNGVVDDSQLPKDRFSAERLKGVDSTLKIQPAKLEDSAVYLCASSSGDGGVTQYFGPGTRLTVL.

This clone showed up just a few times. CDR3 bases: TGCGCCAGCAGCCAAGCCTCGACAGTTAATGAAAAACTGTTTTTT. Its translation: CASSQASTVNEKLFF. The rearrangement uses TRBV4-1 and TRBJ1-4; D might be TRBD1 (5 bases). Trimming took off 1 base at V and 4 bases at J, with 10 bases between the two ends. CDR3 size: 15 residues. Germline values: CDR1 MGHRA, CDR2 YSYEKL.

V is TRBV4-2 and J is TRBJ2-1, with D perhaps matching TRBD1 (6 bases). Germline CDR1 reads LGHNA; CDR2 reads YNFKEQ. The CDR3 runs 16 residues. The V and J ends lost 1 base and 6 bases respectively, with 16 bases between them. CDR3 nucleotides: TGTGCCAGCAGCCAAGTGCAGCAGGGGTTTGGCAATGAGCAGTTCTTC. Translating it yields CASSQVQQGFGNEQFF.

V usage is TRBV15 and J usage is TRBJ1-3; D gene uncertain. Trimming took 1 base from V and 3 from J, leaving 7 bases between them. Germline CDR1 is LNHNV and CDR2 is YYDKDF (reference sequence). This CDR3 is 14 amino acids long. This chain's CDR3 is CATSRGGIGNTIYF. CDR3 sequence (DNA): TGTGCCACCAGCAGAGGAGGGATTGGAAACACCATATATTTT. The full variable domain, its missing parts supplied by reference TRBV15 and TRBJ1-3, is DAMVIQNPRYQVTQFGKPVTLSCSQTLNHNVMYWYQQKSSQAPKLLFHYYDKDFNNEADTPDNFQSRRPNTSFCFLDIRSPGLGDTAMYLCATSRGGIGNTIYFGEGSWLTVV.

This clone was counted between two and nine times. This chain connects TRBV5-3 to TRBJ2-7, with 11 positions matching TRBD1. TRBV5-3 belongs to the ORF category, with a function that is uncertain. The CDR3 covers 12 residues. This CDR3 is CARSLDKDRGPV. The CDR3 DNA reads TGTGCCAGAAGCTTGGATAAGGACAGGGGGCCCGTC.

The chain recombines TRBV5-1 with TRBJ1-1; no clear D. Germline V gene data show CDR1 as SGHRS and CDR2 as YFSETQ. V lost 3 bases, J lost 0 bases, and 6 bases lay in between. The CDR3 spans 13 residues. DNA for the CDR3: TGCGCCAGCAGCTCCCTAATGAACACTGAAGCTTTCTTT. As protein: CASSSLMNTEAFF.

This clone has only a few counts. The V call is TRBV6-6, the J call TRBJ2-5, with D unresolved. Germline CDR1 reads MNHNY; CDR2 reads SVGAGI (reference sequence). With 5 bases removed from V and 5 bases from J, the gap between germline ends came to 9 bases. The CDR3 length is 12 residues. The CDR3 protein is CASSALRETQYF. CDR3 coding DNA: TGTGCCAGCAGTGCCCTGAGGGAGACCCAGTACTTC.

This clone has a single count. This chain connects TRBV5-4 to TRBJ2-1; 9 bases match TRBD2. The CDR3 is 16 residues long. Germline V gene sequence: CDR1 SGHNT, CDR2 YYREEE (reference sequence). With V trimmed by 5 bases and J by 9 bases, 15 bases remained unmatched. The CDR3: CASRISPSGESSEQFF. The CDR3 DNA is TGTGCCAGCAGGATAAGCCCTAGCGGGGAATCCAGTGAGCAGTTCTTC.

The sample holds a few counts of this clone. This sequence joins TRBV28 and TRBJ1-1; no clear D gene. With 6 bases removed from V and 3 bases from J, the gap between germline ends came to 8 bases. Germline CDR1 is MDHEN and CDR2 is SYDVKM. The CDR3 contains 12 residues. The CDR3 sequence: CASSLTYTEAFF. For the CDR3, the DNA is TGTGCCAGCAGCTTGACATACACTGAAGCTTTCTTT.

The chain links TRBV5-1 to TRBJ1-2; no clear D. The germline V gene has CDR1 SGHRS and CDR2 YFSETQ. The ends were cut back, 3 bases at V and 8 bases at J, with 17 bases in the middle. This CDR3 has 14 amino acids. The CDR3 loop is CASSSLRGFYGYTF. The DNA of the CDR3 is TGCGCCAGCAGCTCTCTCAGAGGTTTCTACGGCTACACCTTC.